This T cell receptor (delta chain) derives from a study of Vδ1+ human thymocytes. Extracted RNA was reverse transcribed into cDNA. Pooled V-gene forward primers with one constant-region reverse primer generated the CDR3 amplicons by multiplex PCR. TCRdb re-processed the multiplex PCR reads using CATT. The sample lists about 54,000 delta-chain clones; roughly 15% were seen once. V lost 2 bases and J lost 0; bases outside the gene matches: 15. The CDR3 loop spans 19 amino acids. The V gene's germline CDR1 is TSWWSYY and CDR2 QGS. Study results and limitations: Thymic TRG and TRD repertoires appeared highly polyclonal.

As to this clone: What it recognizes is unknown.

The V call is TRDV1, the J call TRDJ1, with 7 bases lining up with TRDD3. The TCR originated in a boy under two years old who had congenital heart surgery. What was sequenced was Vdelta1+ gamma-delta thymocytes from the thymus. Subset in this sample: FACS-sorted CD3+ TCRalphabeta- TCRVdelta1+ TCRVdelta2- thymocytes. CDR3 DNA sequence: TGTGCTCTTGGGGAAGAATCTCCTGAGGGGATAAGGTACACCGATAAACTCATCTTT. Amino acids: CALGEESPEGIRYTDKLIF.